This record looks at one T cell receptor beta chain sequence and its context. Its specificity is not known. The sample originates from a study of T-cell reconstitution after alpha-beta-depleted transplantation in children. Findings of the study overall: After transplant, at about two months, alpha-beta T cells were reportedly derived from several hundred expanded graft clones. At the one-year point after transplant, T-cell counts and TCRbeta diversity were found to come mostly from T cells that had been newly produced.

Unique molecular identifiers were used to barcode this TCRbeta library. Using its own MiXCR run on the PCR reads, TCRdb lists one record per CDR3 protein. The table includes about 540,000 distinct CDR3 sequences, 25% to 30% detected once. Trimming cost V 5 bases and J 6 bases; bases outside gene matches: 7. Germline assignment: CDR1 MDHEN and CDR2 SYDVKM. This CDR3 is 16 amino acids long. This sequence joins TRBV28 and TRBJ2-3; 14 bases align to TRBD2. Sequenced here: PBMCs, sampled before TCRalphabeta/CD19-depleted stem cell transplant. The TCR originated in a boy in the first two years of life with Wiskott-Aldrich syndrome, due to receive a stem cell transplant. In nucleotides, the CDR3 is TGTGCCAGCAGTAACCGGGGACTAGCGGGAGCGGATACGCAGTATTTT. Residues: CASSNRGLAGADTQYF. The full variable domain, in which reference TRBV28 and TRBJ2-3 provide the parts outside the CDR3, is DVKVTQSSRYLVKRTGEKVFLECVQDMDHENMFWYRQDPGLGLRLIYFSYDVKMKEKGDIPEGYSVSREKKERFSLILESASTNQTSMYLCASSNRGLAGADTQYFGPGTRLTVL.